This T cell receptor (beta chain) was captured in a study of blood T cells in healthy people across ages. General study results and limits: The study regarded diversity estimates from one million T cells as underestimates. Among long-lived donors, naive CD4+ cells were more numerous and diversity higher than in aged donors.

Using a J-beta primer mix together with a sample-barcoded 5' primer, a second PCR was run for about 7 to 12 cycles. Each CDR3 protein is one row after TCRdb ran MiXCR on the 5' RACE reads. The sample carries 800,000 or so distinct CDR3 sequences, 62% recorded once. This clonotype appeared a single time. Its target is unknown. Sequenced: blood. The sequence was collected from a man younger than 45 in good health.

In DNA form, the CDR3 reads TGTGCCAGCAGCCAAGATACTGGGGGAAGTTGGACCCAGTACTTC. It specifies CASSQDTGGSWTQYF. V gene TRBV14 combines with J gene TRBJ2-5; either TRBD1 or TRBD2 may supply D (5 bases each). The germline V gene has CDR1 SGHDN and CDR2 FVKESK. The V end was cut by 0 bases, the J end by 7 bases, with 15 bases between. The CDR3 covers 15 residues.